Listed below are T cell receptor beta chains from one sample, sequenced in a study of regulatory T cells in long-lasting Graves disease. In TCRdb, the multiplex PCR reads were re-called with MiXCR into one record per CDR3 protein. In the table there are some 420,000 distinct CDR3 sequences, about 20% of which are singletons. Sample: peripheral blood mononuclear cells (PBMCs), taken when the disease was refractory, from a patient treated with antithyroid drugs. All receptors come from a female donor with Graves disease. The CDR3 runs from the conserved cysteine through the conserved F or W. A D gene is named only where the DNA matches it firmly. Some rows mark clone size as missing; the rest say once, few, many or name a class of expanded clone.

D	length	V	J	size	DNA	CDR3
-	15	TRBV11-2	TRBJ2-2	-	TGTGCCAGCAGCTTACTGGTGGGGGCCCGCGGGGAGCTGTTTTTT	CASSLLVGARGELFF
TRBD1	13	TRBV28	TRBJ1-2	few	TGTGCCAGCATGGGACAGGGTGTATATGGCTACACCTTC	CASMGQGVYGYTF
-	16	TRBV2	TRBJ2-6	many	TGTGCCAGCAGGGCCATCCCAGGGTCTGGGGCCAACGTCCTGACTTTC	CASRAIPGSGANVLTF
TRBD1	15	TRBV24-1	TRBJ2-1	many	TGTGCCACCAGTGATCCCGGGACAGTAGACAATGAGCAGTTCTTC	CATSDPGTVDNEQFF
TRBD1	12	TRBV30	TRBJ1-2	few	TGTGCCTGGAACGTTGGACAGGGCTGGTACACCTTC	CAWNVGQGWYTF
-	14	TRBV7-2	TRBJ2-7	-	TGTGCCAGCAGCTTTCTAGAACCCCCCTACGAGCAGTACTTC	CASSFLEPPYEQYF
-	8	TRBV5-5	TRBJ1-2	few	TGTGCCAGCAGCTTGAACACCTTC	CASSLNTF
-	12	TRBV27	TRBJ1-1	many	TGTGCCAGCAGACAAGGGGGGCTACGGGCTTTCTTT	CASRQGGLRAFF
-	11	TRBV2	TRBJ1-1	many	TGTGCCAGCAGTGAACGCACTGAAGCTTTCTTT	CASSERTEAFF
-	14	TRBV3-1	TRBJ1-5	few	TGTGCCAGCAGCCAAGACTCAGGTGGTCAGCCCCAGCATTTT	CASSQDSGGQPQHF
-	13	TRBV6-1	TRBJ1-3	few	TGTGCCAGCGGGCCAGGTCTCGGAAACACCATATATTTT	CASGPGLGNTIYF
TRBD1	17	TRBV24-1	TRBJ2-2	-	TGTGCCACCAGTGATCTAAGACAGGGGACGAACACCGGGGTGCTGTTTTTT	CATSDLRQGTNTGVLFF
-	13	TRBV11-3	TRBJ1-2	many	TGTGCCAGCAGCTTAGACGGAGGCGGAGGCTACACCTTC	CASSLDGGGGYTF
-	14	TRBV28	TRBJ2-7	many	TGTGCCAGCAGTACCACGGACGGTCTCTACGAGCAGTACTTC	CASSTTDGLYEQYF
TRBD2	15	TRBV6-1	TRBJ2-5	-	TGTGCCAGCAGTGAACTCGGGGGGGGAGTAGAGACCCAGTACTTC	CASSELGGGVETQYF
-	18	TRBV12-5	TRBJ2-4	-	TGTGCTAGTGGCCCCATCCGGGACTTTATCACCTCACGGCCCATTCAGTACTTC	CASGPIRDFITSRPIQYF
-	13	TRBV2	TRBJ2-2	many	TGTGCCAGCAGCGTTGATTACACCGGGGAGCTGTTTTTT	CASSVDYTGELFF
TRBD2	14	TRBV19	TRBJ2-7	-	TGTGCCAGTACCGCCCGGGACTACCCCTACGAGCAGTACTTC	CASTARDYPYEQYF
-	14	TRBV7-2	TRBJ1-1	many	TGTGCCAGCAGAACTACAGGGACGAACACTGAAGCTTTCTTT	CASRTTGTNTEAFF
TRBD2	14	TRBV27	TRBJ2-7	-	TGTGCCAGCAGCCTAGCGGGAGGTTGGGACGAGCAGTACTTC	CASSLAGGWDEQYF
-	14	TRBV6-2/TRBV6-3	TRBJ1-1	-	TGTGCCAGCAGTCGCCGGGGCGGGGAGTCTGAAGCTTTCTTT	CASSRRGGESEAFF
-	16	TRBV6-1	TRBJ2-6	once	TGTGCCAGCAGCCTTGGGAGGGGGGTTGGGGCCAACGTCCTGACTTTC	CASSLGRGVGANVLTF
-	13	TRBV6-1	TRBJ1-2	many	TGTGCCAGCAGTAAAAGGGGAGGGTATGGCTACACCTTC	CASSKRGGYGYTF
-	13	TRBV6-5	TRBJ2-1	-	TGTGCCAGCAGTTACTCCCGGCTCAATGAGCAGTTCTTC	CASSYSRLNEQFF
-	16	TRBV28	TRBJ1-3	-	TGTGCCGGCAGTCCCTCCCTGGACGGGACGGGAAACACCATATATTTT	CAGSPSLDGTGNTIYF
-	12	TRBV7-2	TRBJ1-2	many	TGTGCCAGCACTCAGGGGTCGGATGGCTACACCTTC	CASTQGSDGYTF
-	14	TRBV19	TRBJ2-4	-	TGTGCCAGTAGTATGGTACAGGGTGGAAACATTCAGTACTTC	CASSMVQGGNIQYF
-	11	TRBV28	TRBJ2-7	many	TGTGCCAGCAGTTTCGGGTACGAGCAGTACTTC	CASSFGYEQYF
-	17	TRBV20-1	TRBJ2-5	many	TGCAGTGCCCCGGACAGGGACGGGACTAGCATACGAGAGACCCAGTACTTC	CSAPDRDGTSIRETQYF
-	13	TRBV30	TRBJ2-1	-	TGTGCCTGGAGTCACAGGGAGTGGAATGAGCAGTTCTTC	CAWSHREWNEQFF
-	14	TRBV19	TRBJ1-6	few	TGTGCCAGTAGCCGAAACAACAGGGATTCACCCCTCCACTTT	CASSRNNRDSPLHF
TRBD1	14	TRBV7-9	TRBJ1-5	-	TGTGCCAGCAGCTCCCGACGGGACAGCCAGCCCCAGCATTTT	CASSSRRDSQPQHF
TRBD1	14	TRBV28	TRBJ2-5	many	TGTGCCAGCAGTTCCCGCAGGGGGCAAGAGACCCAGTACTTC	CASSSRRGQETQYF
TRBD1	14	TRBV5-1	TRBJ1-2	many	TGTGCCAGCAGCTTAGAAGGACAGGGGACTGGCTACACCTTC	CASSLEGQGTGYTF
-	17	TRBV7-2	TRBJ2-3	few	TGTGCCAGCAGCTTACGGCTAGCTGGGGGATCAACAGATACGCAGTATTTT	CASSLRLAGGSTDTQYF
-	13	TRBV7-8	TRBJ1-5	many	TGTGCCAGCAGCGCCGCGGGGGGTCAGCCCCAGCATTTT	CASSAAGGQPQHF
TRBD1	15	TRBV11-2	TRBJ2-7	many	TGTGCCAGCAGCTCAATTCGGGACAGGGGGCACGAGCAGTACTTC	CASSSIRDRGHEQYF
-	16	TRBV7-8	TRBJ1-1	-	TGTGCCAGCAGCTTATTGTGGGGGGGGATGAACACTGAAGCTTTCTTT	CASSLLWGGMNTEAFF
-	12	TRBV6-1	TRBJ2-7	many	TGTGCCAGCAGACGGGGGCCATACGAGCAGTACTTC	CASRRGPYEQYF
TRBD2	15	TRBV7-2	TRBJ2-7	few	TGTGCCAGCGGACTAGCGGGAGGGCCGGGGTACGAGCAGTACTTC	CASGLAGGPGYEQYF
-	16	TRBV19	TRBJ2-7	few	TGTGCCAGTATCCCCAGGGAGGCGGGGGCGGCGGGAGAGCAGTACTTC	CASIPREAGAAGEQYF
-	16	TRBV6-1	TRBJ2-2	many	TGTGCCAGCAACCAACACGACAGTCTGAACACCGGGGAGCTGTTTTTT	CASNQHDSLNTGELFF
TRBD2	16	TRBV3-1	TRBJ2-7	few	TGTGCCAGCAGCAGGGGCGGGGGGGCCGAAACCTACGAGCAGTACTTC	CASSRGGGAETYEQYF
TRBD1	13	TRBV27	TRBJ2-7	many	TGTGCCAGCGGACGGACAGGGCGGTACGAGCAGTACTTC	CASGRTGRYEQYF
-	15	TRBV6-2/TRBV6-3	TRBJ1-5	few	TGTGCCAGCAGTGAGTGGCGGTATAGCAATCAGCCCCAGCATTTT	CASSEWRYSNQPQHF
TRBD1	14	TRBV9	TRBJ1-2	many	TGTGCCAGCAGCGCCCGACAGGGCACCTATGGCTACACCTTC	CASSARQGTYGYTF
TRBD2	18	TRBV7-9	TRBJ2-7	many	TGTGCCAGCAGCGATGGACCTTTATTGACTAGCGGGACCTACGAGCAGTACTTC	CASSDGPLLTSGTYEQYF